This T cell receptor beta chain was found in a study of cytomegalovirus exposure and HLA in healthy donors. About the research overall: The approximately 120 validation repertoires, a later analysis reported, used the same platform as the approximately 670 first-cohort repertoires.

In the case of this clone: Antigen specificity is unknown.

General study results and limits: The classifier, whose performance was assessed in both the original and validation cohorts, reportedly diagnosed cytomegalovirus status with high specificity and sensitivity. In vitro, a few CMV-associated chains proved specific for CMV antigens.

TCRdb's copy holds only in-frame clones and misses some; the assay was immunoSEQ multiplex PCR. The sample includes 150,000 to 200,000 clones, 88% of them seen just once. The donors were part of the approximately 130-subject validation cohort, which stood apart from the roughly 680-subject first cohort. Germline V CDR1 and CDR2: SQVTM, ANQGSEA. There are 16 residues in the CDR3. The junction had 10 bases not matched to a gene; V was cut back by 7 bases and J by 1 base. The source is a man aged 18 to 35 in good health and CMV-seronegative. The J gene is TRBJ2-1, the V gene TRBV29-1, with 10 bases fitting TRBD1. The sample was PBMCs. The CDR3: CSGQGAPPRSYNEQFF. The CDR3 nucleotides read TGCAGCGGACAGGGGGCCCCTCCTCGATCCTACAATGAGCAGTTCTTC.